The present entry profiles one T cell receptor beta chain with its context. The antigen is undetermined. This sample is drawn from a study of beta chain features in type 1 diabetes. Study-level findings and limits: When Type 1 diabetes patients were examined, their TCRB CDR3s proved moderately but significantly shorter in all four CD4+ subsets.

Reverse transcribing all isolated RNA meant expressed TCRB transcripts were sequenced. The table came from immunoSEQ multiplex PCR; TCRdb's copy has only in-frame clones and leaves some out. Of hundreds of thousands of clones listed, about a tenth were seen once; the top ten hold about 1%. The ends lost 4 bases at V and 1 base at J; junction bases unmatched: 10. The germline CDR1 and CDR2 sequences are SGHDT and YYEEEE. CDR3 size: 18 residues. This chain uses TRBV5-6 with TRBJ2-5; 13 nucleotides align to TRBD2. The sequenced sample consisted of central memory CD4+ T cells from blood. The clonotype originates from a man under 40 with type 1 diabetes. The CDR3 here is CASSPFRTSGGLQETQYF. The CDR3 DNA reads as TGTGCCAGCAGCCCTTTTAGGACTAGCGGGGGCCTCCAAGAGACCCAGTACTTC.